The 10 T cell receptor beta chains below were found in one sample sequenced in a study of shared clonotypes between healthy human individuals. The method was immunoSEQ multiplex PCR; TCRdb's version includes in-frame clones alone and lacks a portion of them. The data show some 650,000 clones, approximately 97% seen once. The source material was naive CD4+ T cells sorted from blood. As to subset: CD45RA+ positively selected. These receptors originate from a woman aged 30 to 39 in good health.

The genes are TRBV6-1 and TRBJ2-2; D is unresolved. Trimming left V 3 bases short and J 5 bases short, with 4 bases between. Germline V CDR1 and CDR2: MNHNS, SASEGT. This CDR3 comprises 12 residues. CDR3 nucleotide sequence: TGTGCCAGCAGTGATAGGACCGGGGAGCTGTTTTTT. This sequence encodes CASSDRTGELFF.

This chain links TRBV11-2 with TRBJ1-2; D unclear. The CDR3 runs 15 residues. CDR1 and CDR2 from the germline V gene are SGHAT and FQNNGV. Trimming pared 5 bases from V and 8 bases from J, leaving 21 bases between. CDR3 sequence (DNA): TGTGCCAGCAGCGCCACCTCACAACCAGATCGGGGCTACACCTTC. Protein sequence: CASSATSQPDRGYTF.

The V gene is TRBV10-2, the J gene TRBJ2-2; tentatively, D is TRBD2 (5 bases). Trimming cost V 2 bases and J 7 bases, with 11 bases left between them. The CDR3 contains 14 residues. Germline CDR1 WSHSY, CDR2 SAAADI. The CDR3 protein is CASSEVGAVGELFF. DNA of the CDR3: TGCGCCAGCAGTGAGGTGGGAGCGGTCGGGGAGCTGTTTTTT.

The chain uses TRBV28 and TRBJ1-2; 7 bases align to TRBD1. V was pared by 8 bases and J by 2 bases, with 5 bases of the junction left unmatched. Germline loops: CDR1 MDHEN, CDR2 SYDVKM. There are 13 residues in the CDR3. CDR3 amino acids: CASGMTGNYGYTF. The DNA of the CDR3 is TGTGCCAGCGGGATGACAGGGAACTATGGCTACACCTTC.

V and J are TRBV4-1 and TRBJ1-2; the D gene is possibly TRBD1 (6 bases). The germline V and J ends were trimmed by 1 base and 10 bases, with 13 bases remaining between them. Per germline, CDR1 MGHRA and CDR2 YSYEKL. The CDR3 contains 13 residues. The CDR3 sequence: CASSQVGDRTYTF. DNA for the CDR3: TGCGCCAGCAGCCAAGTCGGCGACAGGACCTACACCTTC.

V gene TRBV9 combines with J gene TRBJ1-2; 7 nucleotides align to TRBD1. Trimming took 3 bases from V and 6 from J; bases not matched to a gene: 5. The CDR3 spans 13 residues. From germline, CDR1 is SGDLS and CDR2 YYNGEE. Written as DNA, the CDR3 is TGTGCCAGCAGCGCGACAGACAGGGATGGCTACACCTTC. Its protein is CASSATDRDGYTF.

The count of this clone is one. The chain carries TRBV9 and TRBJ2-2; no definite D call. The germline V gene has CDR1 SGDLS and CDR2 YYNGEE. The CDR3 contains 12 residues. V was shortened by 0 bases and J by 7 bases, with 4 bases between the two germline ends. CDR3 in DNA: TGTGCCAGCAGCGTAGCGCGCGGGGAGCTGTTTTTT. Its protein is CASSVARGELFF.

The chain uses TRBV7-8 and TRBJ2-2, with 14 bases lining up with TRBD2. Trimming took 4 bases from V and 5 from J; bases not matched to a gene: 12. Germline CDR1 and CDR2: SGHVS and FQNEAQ. The CDR3 runs to 19 residues. The CDR3 protein is CASSWGEGLAGEGTGELFF. In DNA, the CDR3 is TGTGCCAGCAGCTGGGGAGAGGGACTAGCGGGAGAGGGGACCGGGGAGCTGTTTTTT. Filled out from reference TRBV7-8 and TRBJ2-2, the complete variable domain reads GAGVSQSPRYKVAKRGQDVALRCDPISGHVSLFWYQQALGQGPEFLTYFQNEAQLDKSGLPSDRFFAERPEGSVSTLKIQRTQQEDSAVYLCASSWGEGLAGEGTGELFFGEGSRLTVL.

The chain has TRBV5-4 and TRBJ2-5, with 10 bases that match TRBD2. From germline, CDR1 is SGHNT and CDR2 YYREEE (reference sequence). With V trimmed by 4 bases and J by 2 bases, 11 bases remained unmatched. This CDR3 contains 17 residues. The CDR3 region is CASSPSGRARVQETQYF. As DNA, the CDR3 is TGTGCCAGCAGCCCCAGCGGGAGGGCCCGGGTTCAAGAGACCCAGTACTTC.

This chain connects TRBV9 to TRBJ2-4; D is unclear. The CDR3 covers 15 residues. Deletions cut 4 bases from V and 6 bases from J, with 17 bases between. Germline-derived CDR1 and CDR2 are SGDLS and YYNGEE. The CDR3 loop reads CASSPSRDAANIQYF. The DNA for the CDR3 is TGTGCCAGCAGCCCAAGCAGAGATGCGGCAAACATTCAGTACTTC.